This entry is about one TCR beta chain. The antigen is unknown. The junction departs from the called germline gene at one end, perhaps through a read error. The record originates from a study of tumor-infiltrating lymphocytes in primary liver carcinoma. In the study overall: Subjects presented with primary liver carcinoma managed by surgical resection. Staging placed the tumors at T1-T3 N0M0, and they measured about 4.2 to 10 cm across.

The CDR3 loop spans 13 amino acids. Germline CDR1 is SGHAT and CDR2 is FQNNGV. Unsorted whole blood supplied the RNA, and germline DNA was extracted too. Among the patients, all had chronic HBV infection and none had been treated. Reverse transcription of about 0.5 ug total RNA with a constant-region primer produced TCR beta cDNA. Modified slightly, ARM-PCR produced TCR beta libraries over three nested multiplex PCR rounds. Both of the initial two PCR rounds ran for roughly 10 cycles and employed TRBV1-TRBV30 forward primers alongside a C-beta reverse primer. TCRdb independently ran MiXCR on the multiplex PCR reads; one entry per CDR3 protein. This sample has 300,000 to 350,000 distinct CDR3 sequences, with approximately 58% found just once. Study-wide results and limits: Tumor-adjacent and tumor-blood pairs showed less overlap than tumor region pairs.

The clonotype originates from a woman aged 25 to 39 with primary liver carcinoma and hepatitis B virus infection. V is TRBV11-2 and J is TRBJ2-7; D not resolved. The sequencing sample was made of peripheral blood. DNA of the CDR3: TGTACCAGCAACTTTACCGCTTCCTACGAGCAGTACTTC. It yields the protein CTSNFTASYEQYF.